This is a list of T cell receptor beta chains from one sample in a study of blood T cell repertoires in COVID-19. This table comes from immunoSEQ multiplex PCR, and its TCRdb copy is limited to in-frame clones, with some not included. Of about 220,000 clones listed, about 80% are singletons. The sample consisted of peripheral blood. The origin of the receptors is a woman aged 60-70 years with acute or convalescent COVID-19. CDR3s include the opening cysteine and the closing phenylalanine or tryptophan. The D gene is left open where the match is weak. Part of the rows lack a size; the others show once, few, many or a class for expanded clones.

clone size | J gene | V gene | D gene | CDR3 protein | CDR3 DNA
- | TRBJ2-7 | TRBV7-2 | TRBD2 | CASSSATGLSYEQYF | TGTGCCAGCAGCTCTGCGACGGGACTATCCTACGAGCAGTACTTC
- | TRBJ2-4 | TRBV6-5 | TRBD2 | CASSSWTSRNIQYF | TGTGCCAGCAGTTCCTGGACTAGCAGGAACATTCAGTACTTC
- | TRBJ2-1 | TRBV2 | TRBD1 | CASRGQLIYNEQFF | TGTGCCAGCAGGGGACAGCTAATATACAATGAGCAGTTCTTC
few | TRBJ1-5 | TRBV28 | TRBD1 | CASSLTGGAGQPQHF | TGTGCCAGCAGTTTAACAGGGGGCGCAGGGCAGCCCCAGCATTTT
many | TRBJ2-7 | TRBV29-1 | - | CSASRDTSSYEQYF | TGCAGCGCGAGCCGGGACACTAGCTCCTACGAGCAGTACTTC
- | TRBJ1-3 | TRBV28 | TRBD1 | CASSRTGTAGNTIYF | TGTGCCAGCAGTAGGACAGGGACAGCCGGAAACACCATATATTTT
- | TRBJ1-2 | TRBV6-5 | - | CASSDSSRGAYGYTF | TGTGCCAGCAGCGATTCCAGCCGGGGGGCCTATGGCTACACCTTC
- | TRBJ2-2 | TRBV5-1 | TRBD2 | CASELAGNTGELFF | TGCGCCAGCGAACTAGCGGGGAACACCGGGGAGCTGTTTTTT
- | TRBJ1-5 | TRBV5-1 | - | CASSLDGGNQPQHF | TGCGCCAGCAGCTTGGACGGGGGAAATCAGCCCCAGCATTTT
- | TRBJ2-2 | TRBV5-1 | TRBD1 | CASSPHPGQGNTGELFF | TGCGCCAGCAGCCCGCATCCGGGACAGGGGAACACCGGGGAGCTGTTTTTT
- | TRBJ1-2 | TRBV6-1 | - | CASSEGDGRGYTF | TGTGCCAGCAGTGAAGGTGATGGTAGAGGCTACACCTTC
- | TRBJ1-2 | TRBV19 | TRBD1 | CASSIDGRDRNYGYTF | TGTGCCAGTAGTATAGATGGGCGGGACAGAAACTATGGCTACACCTTC
- | TRBJ2-3 | TRBV4-1 | TRBD2 | CASSQVGGDTQYF | TGCGCCAGCAGCCAAGTGGGGGGGGATACGCAGTATTTT
- | TRBJ2-3 | TRBV7-2 | - | CASSKDSRSTDTQYF | TGTGCCAGCAGCAAGGACTCCCGTTCCACAGATACGCAGTATTTT
- | TRBJ2-1 | TRBV11-2 | TRBD2 | CASSPGGNEQFF | TGTGCCAGCAGCCCGGGGGGGAATGAGCAGTTCTTC
- | TRBJ2-7 | TRBV5-6 | TRBD2 | CASSSGLASVYEQYF | TGTGCCAGCAGCTCAGGACTAGCTTCGGTCTACGAGCAGTACTTC
- | TRBJ2-2 | TRBV11-3 | - | CASATSISGELFF | TGTGCCAGCGCCACTAGTATATCCGGGGAGCTGTTTTTT
- | TRBJ2-1 | TRBV5-1 | TRBD2 | CASRLGGGYNEQFF | TGCGCCAGCAGACTCGGCGGGGGATACAATGAGCAGTTCTTC
- | TRBJ1-2 | TRBV7-3 | - | CASSSKAGDYGYTF | TGTGCCAGCAGCTCGAAGGCGGGGGACTATGGCTACACCTTC
- | TRBJ1-1 | TRBV5-1 | TRBD1 | CASSAATGSGRAFF | TGCGCCAGCAGCGCCGCGACAGGGTCGGGGCGAGCTTTCTTT
- | TRBJ2-3 | TRBV5-1 | TRBD2 | CASSSARTSGVTDTQYF | TGCGCCAGCAGTTCGGCACGGACTAGCGGGGTTACAGATACGCAGTATTTT
once | TRBJ2-5 | TRBV5-5 | - | CASSDNRVEKTQYF | TGTGCCAGCAGCGACAACAGGGTTGAAAAGACCCAGTACTTC
- | TRBJ2-1 | TRBV9 | - | CASSSRGVSYNEQFF | TGTGCCAGCAGCTCGCGCGGGGTTTCCTACAATGAGCAGTTCTTC
- | TRBJ2-1 | TRBV20-1 | - | CSAASWNEQFF | TGCAGTGCCGCTAGCTGGAATGAGCAGTTCTTC
- | TRBJ2-7 | TRBV29-1 | - | CSVRATSYEQYF | TGCAGCGTGAGGGCCACCTCCTACGAGCAGTACTTC
- | TRBJ2-1 | TRBV7-2 | - | CASSLDGREINEQFF | TGTGCCAGCAGCTTAGATGGTCGGGAGATCAATGAGCAGTTCTTC
- | TRBJ2-2 | TRBV10-3 | TRBD1 | CAISPDRITGELFF | TGTGCCATCAGTCCGGACAGGATCACCGGGGAGCTGTTTTTT
few | TRBJ2-1 | TRBV14 | - | CASSQISGYEQFF | TGTGCCAGCAGCCAAATTTCAGGATATGAGCAGTTCTTC
- | TRBJ1-4 | TRBV30 | - | CAWNPGTSNEKLFF | TGTGCCTGGAACCCCGGGACAAGTAATGAAAAACTGTTTTTT
- | TRBJ1-6 | TRBV4-1 | - | CASSQGQASPREPLHF | TGCGCCAGCAGCCAAGGACAGGCGTCCCCTAGGGAACCCCTCCACTTT
- | TRBJ2-5 | TRBV19 | - | CASRNLGETQYF | TGTGCCAGTCGTAATCTCGGGGAGACCCAGTACTTC
- | TRBJ1-5 | TRBV10-3 | - | CAIGRDQPQHF | TGTGCCATCGGGAGGGATCAGCCCCAGCATTTT